This is a list of T cell receptor beta chains from one sample in a study of shared clonotypes between healthy human individuals. The repertoire was sequenced with immunoSEQ multiplex PCR; TCRdb's copy has only in-frame clones and lacks some. The table lists around 600,000 clones, almost 97% of them singletons. The source material was naive CD4+ T cells sorted from blood. The source is a woman aged 30 to 39 in good health. The CDR3 runs from the conserved cysteine through the conserved F or W. Fields, in order: D gene, J gene, V gene, clone size, CDR3 DNA, CDR3 protein. A D gene is named only where the DNA matches it firmly. Not every row has a clone size; where given, it reads once, few, many or a size class.

D gene: TRBD1
J gene: TRBJ2-3
V gene: TRBV18
clone size: -
CDR3 DNA: TGTGCCAGCTCCCTTGACAGGGGCTTGGGACATACGCAGTATTTT
CDR3 protein: CASSLDRGLGHTQYF

D gene: TRBD2
J gene: TRBJ2-7
V gene: TRBV10-3
clone size: -
CDR3 DNA: TGTGCCATCAGTCCGGGACTAGCGGGAGCGTCCTACGAGCAGTACTTC
CDR3 protein: CAISPGLAGASYEQYF

D gene: -
J gene: TRBJ2-7
V gene: TRBV7-2
clone size: -
CDR3 DNA: TGTGCCAGCAGCTTAGAACCTGGGCCCTACGAGCAGTACTTC
CDR3 protein: CASSLEPGPYEQYF

D gene: -
J gene: TRBJ2-3
V gene: TRBV6-4
clone size: -
CDR3 DNA: TGTGCCAGCAGTACGGACAGAGGGGATACGCAGTATTTT
CDR3 protein: CASSTDRGDTQYF

D gene: -
J gene: TRBJ2-7
V gene: TRBV28
clone size: -
CDR3 DNA: TGTGCCAGCAGTTTATCCAGCTACGAGCAGTACTTC
CDR3 protein: CASSLSSYEQYF

D gene: -
J gene: TRBJ1-1
V gene: TRBV20-1
clone size: once
CDR3 DNA: TGCAGTGCTGAGGTAACTGAAGCTTTCTTT
CDR3 protein: CSAEVTEAFF

D gene: TRBD2
J gene: TRBJ2-4
V gene: TRBV27
clone size: -
CDR3 DNA: TGTGCCAGCACTTCTACGCGGGAGCGTAACATTCAGTACTTC
CDR3 protein: CASTSTRERNIQYF

D gene: TRBD2
J gene: TRBJ2-3
V gene: TRBV4-1
clone size: -
CDR3 DNA: TGCGCCAGCAGCCAAGTGCGGGAGGGCGGAAGTACGCAGTATTTT
CDR3 protein: CASSQVREGGSTQYF

D gene: TRBD1
J gene: TRBJ1-1
V gene: TRBV2
clone size: -
CDR3 DNA: TGTGCCAGCAGTGAATACAGGGGCACTGAAGCTTTCTTT
CDR3 protein: CASSEYRGTEAFF

D gene: -
J gene: TRBJ2-5
V gene: TRBV5-1
clone size: -
CDR3 DNA: TGCGCCAGCAGCTTTGGCGGGACGGGGGAGACCCAGTACTTC
CDR3 protein: CASSFGGTGETQYF

D gene: -
J gene: TRBJ1-4
V gene: TRBV18
clone size: -
CDR3 DNA: TGTGCCAGCTCAAAACAGGGAGGTGAAAAACTGTTTTTT
CDR3 protein: CASSKQGGEKLFF

D gene: TRBD1
J gene: TRBJ1-5
V gene: TRBV19
clone size: -
CDR3 DNA: TGTGCCAGTATCAAACAGGACAGGGGTCGTGCTCAGCCCCAGCATTTT
CDR3 protein: CASIKQDRGRAQPQHF

D gene: -
J gene: TRBJ2-3
V gene: TRBV27
clone size: -
CDR3 DNA: TGTGCCAGCAGTCGGACCCCGGCAGATACGCAGTATTTT
CDR3 protein: CASSRTPADTQYF

D gene: -
J gene: TRBJ2-7
V gene: TRBV20-1
clone size: few
CDR3 DNA: TGCAGTGCTAGAGGTGCGTACGAGCAGTACTTC
CDR3 protein: CSARGAYEQYF

D gene: -
J gene: TRBJ1-5
V gene: TRBV15
clone size: once
CDR3 DNA: TGTGCCACCAGCAGAGTGATTTCTAGCAATCAGCCCCAGCATTTT
CDR3 protein: CATSRVISSNQPQHF

D gene: -
J gene: TRBJ2-7
V gene: TRBV9
clone size: -
CDR3 DNA: TGTGCCAGCAGCGGACGATACGAGCAGTACTTC
CDR3 protein: CASSGRYEQYF

D gene: -
J gene: TRBJ1-6
V gene: TRBV4-1
clone size: once
CDR3 DNA: TGCGCCAGCAGCCAAGATGGAGGGATCTCACCCCTCCACTTT
CDR3 protein: CASSQDGGISPLHF

D gene: TRBD2
J gene: TRBJ2-1
V gene: TRBV7-9
clone size: -
CDR3 DNA: TGTGCCAGCAGCCACACTCTAGCGGGAGGGTTAGGTGAGCAGTTCTTC
CDR3 protein: CASSHTLAGGLGEQFF

D gene: -
J gene: TRBJ2-5
V gene: TRBV1
clone size: -
CDR3 DNA: TGCACCAGCAGCTCGGGGGCGGTAGCGGGAGGGCCAGGCCAAGAGACCCAGTACTTC
CDR3 protein: CTSSSGAVAGGPGQETQYF

D gene: -
J gene: TRBJ2-1
V gene: TRBV7-9
clone size: -
CDR3 DNA: TGTGCCAGCAGCTGGGCACAATTCGAGCAGTTCTTC
CDR3 protein: CASSWAQFEQFF

D gene: -
J gene: TRBJ2-1
V gene: TRBV4-1
clone size: -
CDR3 DNA: TGCGCCAGCAGCCAAGGTGAGCGGGTAGAGACCTACAATGAGCAGTTCTTC
CDR3 protein: CASSQGERVETYNEQFF

D gene: TRBD2
J gene: TRBJ2-7
V gene: TRBV7-9
clone size: -
CDR3 DNA: TGTGCCAGCAGCCAACTAGCGGCCTACGAGCAGTACTTC
CDR3 protein: CASSQLAAYEQYF

D gene: -
J gene: TRBJ1-1
V gene: TRBV2
clone size: -
CDR3 DNA: TGTGCCAGCAGGATCACAGATTTGAACACTGAAGCTTTCTTT
CDR3 protein: CASRITDLNTEAFF

D gene: -
J gene: TRBJ1-1
V gene: TRBV5-1
clone size: -
CDR3 DNA: TGCGCCAGCACCCGGGGAGGAGGGAACACTGAAGCTTTCTTT
CDR3 protein: CASTRGGGNTEAFF